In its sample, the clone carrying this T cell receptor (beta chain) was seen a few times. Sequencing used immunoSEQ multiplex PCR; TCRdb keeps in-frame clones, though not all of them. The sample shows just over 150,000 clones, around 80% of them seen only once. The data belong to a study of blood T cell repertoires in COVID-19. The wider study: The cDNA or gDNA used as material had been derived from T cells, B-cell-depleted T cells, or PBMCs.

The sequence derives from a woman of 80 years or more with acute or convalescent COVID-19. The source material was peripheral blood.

The CDR3 nucleotides are TGTGCCAGCAGCTTAGGCGGAGTCTACCAGTACTTC. Translated, it gives CASSLGGVYQYF. The chain couples TRBV11-2 to TRBJ2-5; unclear D gene. This CDR3 contains 12 residues. Trimming removed 1 base from V and 10 bases from J, with 10 bases in between. CDR1 is SGHAT and CDR2 is FQNNGV in the germline V gene.